The 22 T cell receptor beta chains in this list originate from one sample, sequenced in a study of T cells after yellow fever vaccination. TCRdb reprocessed the 5' RACE reads via MiXCR and lists one record per CDR3 protein. The data contain under 300,000 distinct CDR3 sequences, 13% of them seen just once; the ten biggest clones take up 0.5% to 0.6%. Material: CD4+ T cells sorted from PBMCs, obtained 45 days after the yellow fever booster vaccination. Receptors were obtained from a man aged 25-40 years who received the YFV17D yellow fever vaccine.

This clonotype has a handful of counts. This chain links TRBV6-1 with TRBJ1-5, with 10 bases fitting TRBD1. V lost 5 bases and J lost 2; bases outside the gene matches: 9. The germline V gene encodes CDR1 MNHNS and CDR2 SASEGT. The CDR3 contains 17 residues. The CDR3 DNA reads TGTGCCAGCAGTCCCGGGACAGGGGTATGGGGCAATCAGCCCCAGCATTTT. It encodes CASSPGTGVWGNQPQHF.

J is TRBJ2-3 and V is TRBV11-2; D possibly corresponds to TRBD1 (6 bases). The CDR3 has 19 amino acids. V lost 0 bases and J lost 6, with 25 bases in between. Germline V lookup: CDR1 SGHAT, CDR2 FQNNGV. The CDR3: CASSLEGQIAPGLGDTQYF. CDR3 in DNA: TGTGCCAGCAGCTTAGAGGGACAAATCGCGCCTGGCCTCGGGGATACGCAGTATTTT.

This clonotype has just one count. The CDR3 carries no conserved terminal phenylalanine or tryptophan, so it likely arises from a read error. The CDR3 nucleotides read TGCAGCGTGGGACTAGCGGGGTCAGAGACCCAGTACTCC. This sequence encodes CSVGLAGSETQYS. The genes are TRBV29-1 and TRBJ2-5; 13 bases fit TRBD2. This CDR3 contains 13 residues. Trimming took 6 bases from V and 4 from J; bases not matched to a gene: 2. In germline, CDR1 is SQVTM, CDR2 ANQGSEA.

V usage is TRBV20-1 and J usage is TRBJ2-2; perhaps TRBD2 as D (6 bases). Germline loops: CDR1 DFQATT, CDR2 SNEGSKA (reference sequence). V was cut by 5 bases and J by 2 bases, with 12 bases left in between. The CDR3 extends over 14 amino acids. The CDR3 sequence: CSAGGTFNTGELFF. DNA of the CDR3: TGCAGTGCTGGAGGGACTTTCAACACCGGGGAGCTGTTTTTT.

The chain combines TRBV18 with TRBJ2-5; possibly TRBD2 for D (7 bases). From germline, CDR1 is KGHSH and CDR2 LQKENI. V dropped 5 bases and J dropped 5 bases, with 15 bases sitting between them. The CDR3 is made up of 14 amino acids. Here the CDR3 reads CASSNKQGGETQYF. CDR3 nucleotides: TGTGCCAGCTCAAATAAACAGGGAGGGGAGACCCAGTACTTC.

The J gene is TRBJ2-4, the V gene TRBV20-1; D not certain. Trimming removed 5 bases at V and 5 bases at J, with 7 bases between. Germline CDR1 DFQATT, CDR2 SNEGSKA (reference sequence). The CDR3 contains 11 residues. The CDR3 DNA reads TGCAGTGCTTTTCTCGAAAACATTCAGTACTTC. This sequence encodes CSAFLENIQYF.

The J gene is TRBJ2-6, the V gene TRBV20-1; D gene uncertain. CDR3 length equals 15 residues. V lost 6 bases and J lost 0, with 12 bases in between. Germline V lookup: CDR1 DFQATT, CDR2 SNEGSKA (reference sequence). DNA of the CDR3: TGCAGTGCGCGAGGAGAGCCCTCTGGGGCCAACGTCCTGACTTTC. As protein: CSARGEPSGANVLTF.

The rearrangement links TRBV3-1 to TRBJ2-7, with 8 bases lining up with TRBD2. The germline V gene has CDR1 LGHDT and CDR2 YNNKEL (reference sequence). The ends lost 0 bases at V and 3 bases at J; junction bases unmatched: 4. This CDR3 has 15 amino acids. CDR3 bases: TGTGCCAGCAGCCAAGAGGGACTAGAGATCTACGAGCAGTACTTC. This encodes CASSQEGLEIYEQYF.

This clonotype was seen a handful of times. This sequence joins TRBV29-1 and TRBJ2-7; D uncertain. The germline V gene encodes CDR1 SQVTM and CDR2 ANQGSEA. The CDR3 is made up of 10 amino acids. Trimming pared 2 bases from V and 6 bases from J, leaving 5 bases between. CDR3 sequence (DNA): TGCAGCGTTGAATCTGGCGAGCAGTACTTC. Protein: CSVESGEQYF.

The rearrangement uses TRBV5-1 and TRBJ2-5, with D tentatively TRBD1 or TRBD2 (5 bases each). Per germline, CDR1 SGHRS and CDR2 YFSETQ. Trimming pared 0 bases from V and 4 bases from J, leaving 13 bases between. The CDR3 has 15 amino acids. The CDR3 DNA reads as TGCGCCAGCAGCTTGGCGTTAGTTGGGGGAGAGACCCAGTACTTC. It yields the protein CASSLALVGGETQYF.

This clonotype was observed a few times. This chain links TRBV9 with TRBJ2-3, with D unresolved. The CDR3 spans 15 residues. The V gene's germline CDR1 is SGDLS and CDR2 YYNGEE. The germline V and J ends were trimmed by 1 base and 2 bases, with 11 bases remaining between them. The CDR3 region is CASSVSARHTDTQYF. CDR3 bases: TGTGCCAGCAGCGTATCAGCTCGTCACACAGATACGCAGTATTTT.

The chain has TRBV12-3 or TRBV12-4 and TRBJ2-2; 10 bases align to TRBD1. V shed 3 bases, J shed 7 bases, and the junction held 8 bases outside the gene matches. This CDR3 region has 16 residues. CDR3 sequence reads: CASSFAPGQGGGELFF. As DNA, the CDR3 is TGTGCCAGCAGTTTTGCCCCAGGACAGGGGGGCGGGGAGCTGTTTTTT.

The chain combines TRBV7-2 with TRBJ2-2; no clear D. Germline CDR1 reads SGHTA; CDR2 reads FQGNSA. Trimming took off 5 bases at V and 4 bases at J, with 8 bases between the two ends. The CDR3 sequence is 13 residues long. CDR3 loop: CASSRLATGELFF. For the CDR3, the DNA is TGTGCCAGCAGCCGACTTGCCACCGGGGAGCTGTTTTTT.

This chain uses TRBV7-2 with TRBJ2-5; 8 nucleotides agree with TRBD2. Trimming removed 1 base from V and 2 bases from J; junction bases left unmatched: 9. The CDR3 covers 17 residues. Germline V gene data show CDR1 as SGHTA and CDR2 as FQGNSA. The chain's CDR3 is CASSLGTSSSGQETQYF. The CDR3 DNA is TGTGCCAGCAGCTTAGGGACTAGCTCTAGCGGACAAGAGACCCAGTACTTC. Full variable domain (missing parts from reference TRBV7-2 and TRBJ2-5): GAGVSQSPSNKVTEKGKDVELRCDPISGHTALYWYRQSLGQGLEFLIYFQGNSAPDKSGLPSDRFSAERTGGSVSTLTIQRTQQEDSAVYLCASSLGTSSSGQETQYFGPGTRLLVL.

The gene calls are TRBV7-2 and TRBJ2-7; TRBD1 matches at 8 bases. V was pared by 8 bases and J by 5 bases, with 11 bases of the junction left unmatched. The CDR3 spans 14 residues. CDR1 and CDR2 from the germline V gene are SGHTA and FQGNSA. The CDR3 spells CASATTTGVNEQYF. The CDR3 coding sequence is TGTGCCAGCGCCACCACGACAGGGGTTAACGAGCAGTACTTC.

A few counts support this clonotype. The chain is built from TRBV28 and TRBJ2-7; D is perhaps TRBD1 or TRBD2 (5 bases each). The CDR3 extends over 14 amino acids. Trimming removed 7 bases at V and 2 bases at J, with 15 bases between. Germline V lookup: CDR1 MDHEN, CDR2 SYDVKM. The CDR3 DNA reads as TGTGCCAGCATGGCCCGGGACCCCGCCTACGAGCAGTACTTC. Protein: CASMARDPAYEQYF.

The V and J genes are TRBV3-1 and TRBJ2-3, with TRBD1 matching 10 bases. This CDR3 has 15 residues. CDR1 is LGHDT, CDR2 YNNKEL, per germline (reference sequence). The J segment lost 7 bases and the V segment lost 2 bases, leaving 6 bases of the junction unmatched. The CDR3 sequence: CASSQRRTGGNTQYF. CDR3 DNA: TGTGCCAGCAGCCAAAGAAGGACAGGGGGAAATACGCAGTATTTT.

The rearrangement joins TRBV29-1 to TRBJ2-7; TRBD2 matches at 9 bases. V lost 7 bases, J lost 2 bases, and 6 bases stayed unmatched. CDR3 size: 13 residues. Germline V gene lookup returns CDR1 SQVTM and CDR2 ANQGSEA. The CDR3 DNA reads TGCAGCGCCACTAGCGGGCCAACCTACGAGCAGTACTTC. Protein product: CSATSGPTYEQYF.

This clonotype has only a few counts. J is TRBJ1-3 and V is TRBV20-1; perhaps TRBD1 as D (6 bases). The V gene's germline CDR1 is DFQATT and CDR2 SNEGSKA (reference sequence). This CDR3 is built from 15 residues. The ends were cut back, 0 bases at V and 9 bases at J, with 18 bases in the middle. The CDR3: CSARDEQGLLGTIYF. In DNA form, the CDR3 reads TGCAGTGCTAGAGATGAACAGGGCTTACTTGGCACCATATATTTT.

The sample holds many counts of this clonotype. The chain employs TRBV29-1 and TRBJ2-1; 7 positions agree with TRBD2. The germline V gene has CDR1 SQVTM and CDR2 ANQGSEA. This CDR3 is built from 15 residues. The junction had 12 bases not matched to a gene; V was cut back by 8 bases and J by 2 bases. Here the CDR3 DNA reads TGCAGCCCTTCTTATGGGGGGGAGACCTACAATGAGCAGTTCTTC. Encoded protein: CSPSYGGETYNEQFF.

The V and J genes are TRBV5-4 and TRBJ2-1, with D perhaps TRBD2 (6 bases). The CDR3 is 16 amino acids. Per germline, CDR1 SGHNT and CDR2 YYREEE (reference sequence). The V gene lost 3 bases and the J gene lost 2 bases, with 15 bases spanning the gap. The CDR3 here is CASSWVGGAAYNEQFF. Here the CDR3 DNA reads TGTGCCAGCAGCTGGGTTGGCGGGGCCGCCTACAATGAGCAGTTCTTC.

Only a few counts were recorded for this clonotype. This CDR3 reads CASSLLLAPYEQYF. For the CDR3, the DNA is TGCGCCAGCAGCTTGCTTTTAGCGCCCTACGAGCAGTACTTC. V and J are TRBV5-1 and TRBJ2-7; weak D call: TRBD2 (5 bases). V was shortened by 1 base and J by 2 bases, with 10 bases between the two germline ends. The CDR3 extends over 14 amino acids. Germline assignment: CDR1 SGHRS and CDR2 YFSETQ.